The rows below give T cell receptor beta chains drawn from one sample of a study of blood T cells in healthy people across ages. Each CDR3 protein is one row after TCRdb ran MiXCR on the 5' RACE reads. The sample gives 800,000 or so distinct CDR3 sequences, roughly 25% of which show up once; approximately 4% is in the top ten. These data were also reused for a study on T cells of mothers and their children.

Specimen: blood. These receptors were collected from a boy aged 5-17 years in good health. Both conserved end residues are part of each CDR3. A D gene is named only where the DNA matches it firmly. The size field is filled for only some rows; it gives once, few, many or a size class.

v_gene	d_gene	j_gene	abundance	len	CDR3nt	CDR3aa
TRBV29-1	NA	TRBJ1-4	few	12	TGCAGCGGAAAGGGGATGGACGAAAAACTGTTTTTT	CSGKGMDEKLFF
TRBV7-2	NA	TRBJ1-2	few	15	TGTGCCAGCAGCCCCATGGGGACTGCCGGGGATGGCTACACCTTC	CASSPMGTAGDGYTF
TRBV7-2	NA	TRBJ2-7	few	16	TGTGCCAGCAGCCCGTCCGGTCTAGCGCCATCCTACGAGCAGTACTTC	CASSPSGLAPSYEQYF
TRBV5-6	NA	TRBJ2-7	NA	13	TGTGCCAGCAGCCCCCTTTCCCGTTACGAGCAGTACTTC	CASSPLSRYEQYF
TRBV27	NA	TRBJ2-7	few	14	TGTGCCAGCAGCACAGGGACCGGGGGTTGGGAGCAGTACTTC	CASSTGTGGWEQYF
TRBV4-1	TRBD1	TRBJ1-5	NA	17	TGCGCCAGCAGCCAGTCAGGGGGGAAGGGGGGCAATCAGCCCCAGCATTTT	CASSQSGGKGGNQPQHF
TRBV6-2/TRBV6-3	TRBD1	TRBJ1-1	few	15	TGTGCCAGCAGTTACTCCCGGACAGGGGTTTCTGAAGCTTTCTTT	CASSYSRTGVSEAFF
TRBV15	NA	TRBJ2-4	few	12	TGTGCCACCAGCAGAGTTGGGATTATTCAGTACTTC	CATSRVGIIQYF
TRBV28	NA	TRBJ2-5	few	15	TGTGCCAGCAGTTTATCGGGGACGCGCCAAGAGACCCAGTACTTC	CASSLSGTRQETQYF
TRBV5-5	NA	TRBJ1-4	few	15	TGTGCCAGCAGCGGGTGGGGAGGGGTGCAAGAAAAACTGTTTTTT	CASSGWGGVQEKLFF
TRBV20-1	NA	TRBJ2-3	NA	16	TGCAGTGCTAGAGATGTTGGGGACCCCAGCACAGATACGCAGTATTTT	CSARDVGDPSTDTQYF
TRBV20-1	NA	TRBJ2-7	NA	15	TGCAGTGCTAGAGGGGAATGGGGGCTCACTTACGAGCAGTACTTC	CSARGEWGLTYEQYF
TRBV4-3	TRBD1	TRBJ2-5	NA	15	TGCGCCAGCAGCCAAGATTCAGGGGGCCAAGAGACCCAGTACTTC	CASSQDSGGQETQYF
TRBV30	TRBD2	TRBJ2-5	NA	15	TGTGCCTGGAGTCTACGCGGGGGGTCCCAAGAGACCCAGTACTTC	CAWSLRGGSQETQYF
TRBV20-1	NA	TRBJ1-1	few	11	TGCAGTGCGGGAGGGTGGACTGAAGCTTTCTTT	CSAGGWTEAFF
TRBV29-1	NA	TRBJ2-7	NA	12	TGCAGCGTTTCCGCCGCTTCCTTGGCGCAGTACTTC	CSVSAASLAQYF
TRBV5-6	NA	TRBJ2-3	once	14	TGTGCCAGCAGCTGGGTCGCGGGCATGGATACGCAGTATTTT	CASSWVAGMDTQYF
TRBV6-1	TRBD1	TRBJ2-7	NA	16	TGTGCCAGCAGTGCGGGACAGCTGGGGGCTCTCTACGAGCAGTACTTC	CASSAGQLGALYEQYF